A single sample is the source of the 22 T cell receptor beta chains below, sequenced in a study of identical twins. TCRdb independently ran MiXCR on the 5' RACE reads; one entry per CDR3 protein. The repertoire includes roughly 260,000 distinct CDR3 sequences, roughly 7.5% of them detected once, and roughly 5% sits in the top ten. The same specimen was also included in a second study, on yellow fever vaccine responses in identical twins.

Input material: CD8+ T cells sorted from blood. These receptors were taken from a woman aged 18-29 years in good health.

The CDR3 here is CASSLGFGYHGAYQETQYF. The CDR3 region has the DNA TGTGCCAGCAGCTTGGGGTTCGGCTATCATGGGGCCTACCAAGAGACCCAGTACTTC. This chain uses TRBV11-2 with TRBJ2-5; D is possibly TRBD1 (5 bases). The V end lost 3 bases, the J end lost 0 bases, and 23 bases lay between the germline ends. CDR3 size: 19 residues. Germline V gene sequence: CDR1 SGHAT, CDR2 FQNNGV. Full variable domain (rest looked up from reference TRBV11-2 and TRBJ2-5): EAGVAQSPRYKIIEKRQSVAFWCNPISGHATLYWYQQILGQGPKLLIQFQNNGVVDDSQLPKDRFSAERLKGVDSTLKIQPAKLEDSAVYLCASSLGFGYHGAYQETQYFGPGTRLLVL.

The chain's CDR3 is CASSPWASVIDTQYF. CDR3 sequence (DNA): TGTGCCAGCTCACCATGGGCTAGTGTGATTGATACGCAGTATTTT. The genes are TRBV18 and TRBJ2-3; D not resolved. The CDR3 is 15 amino acids. Germline assignment: CDR1 KGHSH and CDR2 LQKENI. With 2 bases removed from V and 6 bases from J, the gap between germline ends came to 15 bases.

The table lists this clonotype with many counts. This chain joins TRBV7-8 and TRBJ2-7; 10 positions match TRBD2. Trimming at V came to 2 bases and at J to 7 bases, leaving 8 bases not matched to a gene. This CDR3 contains 15 residues. Per the germline V gene, CDR1 is SGHVS and CDR2 is FQNEAQ. In nucleotides, the CDR3 is TGTGCCAGCAGCTTAAGTCTAGCGGGAGCCTGGGAGCAGTACTTC. This gives the protein CASSLSLAGAWEQYF.

This sequence joins TRBV10-1 and TRBJ2-2, with D uncertain. Germline V CDR1 and CDR2: WNHNN, SYGVQD (reference sequence). The CDR3 has 12 amino acids. V lost 2 bases, J lost 6 bases, and 4 bases lay in between. For the CDR3, the DNA is TGCGCCAGCAGTGAGGCGGCCGGGGAGCTGTTTTTT. Translating it yields CASSEAAGELFF.

V gene TRBV6-2 or TRBV6-3 combines with J gene TRBJ2-4; no firm D call. This CDR3 is 12 amino acids long. Trimming removed 7 bases at V and 6 bases at J, with 10 bases between. Germline CDR1 reads MNHEY; CDR2 reads SVGEGT. This chain's CDR3 is CASTGSGNIQYF. As DNA, the CDR3 is TGTGCCAGCACCGGGTCCGGAAACATTCAGTACTTC.

This clonotype was counted between two and nine times. J is TRBJ2-7 and V is TRBV6-1, with a possible D match to TRBD2 (5 bases). Germline V gene data show CDR1 as MNHNS and CDR2 as SASEGT. The CDR3 loop spans 15 amino acids. V was pared by 3 bases and J by 3 bases, with 15 bases between. CDR3 residues: CASSDGEPSSYEQYV. CDR3 DNA sequence: TGTGCCAGCAGTGACGGCGAACCTAGCAGCTACGAGCAGTACGTC.

This chain connects TRBV2 to TRBJ1-2; perhaps TRBD1 as D (5 bases). From germline, CDR1 is SNHLY and CDR2 FYNNEI. The V end lost 7 bases, the J end lost 0 bases, and 12 bases lay between the germline ends. The CDR3 loop spans 14 amino acids. The CDR3 protein is CASIGTDANYGYTF. CDR3 sequence (DNA): TGTGCCAGCATCGGGACCGATGCTAACTATGGCTACACCTTC.

With respect to this clonotype: The final CDR3 position lacks the conserved phenylalanine or tryptophan, pointing to a likely read error. The V and J genes are TRBV7-9 and TRBJ2-1; 11 bases line up with TRBD2. V lost 5 bases and J lost 4; bases outside the gene matches: 4. CDR1 is SEHNR and CDR2 is FQNEAQ in the germline V gene (reference sequence). The CDR3 runs to 15 residues. The CDR3 nucleotides are TGTGCCAGCAGCCCACTAGCGGGGGAGTACAATGAGCAGTTCATC. It is translated as CASSPLAGEYNEQFI.

In its sample, this clonotype was seen many times. The chain combines TRBV12-3 or TRBV12-4 with TRBJ1-5; TRBD1 is a possible D gene (6 bases). The V end lost 7 bases, the J end lost 2 bases, and 24 bases lay between the germline ends. This CDR3 region has 18 residues. The CDR3 loop reads CASTGLGGASMGNQPQHF. In nucleotides, the CDR3 is TGTGCCAGCACCGGTTTGGGGGGGGCGTCAATGGGCAATCAGCCCCAGCATTTT.

This clonotype was counted a few times. The chain couples TRBV12-3 or TRBV12-4 to TRBJ1-1; no firm D call. With 3 bases removed from V and 1 base from J, the gap between germline ends came to 9 bases. The CDR3 runs 14 residues. The chain's CDR3 is CASSLEGGNTEAFF. The CDR3 region has the DNA TGTGCCAGCAGTTTGGAGGGAGGGAACACTGAAGCTTTCTTT.

This clonotype was detected only a few times. The CDR3 loop reads CASSRTSGDYGYTF. The CDR3 DNA is TGTGCCAGCAGCAGAACCTCAGGGGACTATGGCTACACCTTC. The chain employs TRBV7-8 and TRBJ1-2, with D perhaps matching TRBD1 (6 bases). The CDR3 is 14 amino acids. The V gene lost 5 bases and the J gene lost 3 bases, with 13 bases spanning the gap. The germline V gene encodes CDR1 SGHVS and CDR2 FQNEAQ.

In this sample, this clonotype turned up many times. V gene TRBV28 combines with J gene TRBJ1-1; the D gene is possibly TRBD1 (5 bases). The ends were cut back, 3 bases at V and 3 bases at J, with 11 bases in the middle. CDR1 and CDR2 (germline): MDHEN, SYDVKM. CDR3 size: 14 residues. CDR3 sequence (DNA): TGTGCCAGCAGTTTGGTCAGGGACTACACTGAAGCTTTCTTT. It encodes CASSLVRDYTEAFF.

This clonotype has just a few counts. The J gene is TRBJ2-7, the V gene TRBV20-1, with TRBD1 as a possible D gene (6 bases). The V gene's germline CDR1 is DFQATT and CDR2 SNEGSKA (reference sequence). This CDR3 has 13 amino acids. Trimming pared 1 base from V and 3 bases from J, leaving 10 bases between. The CDR3 loop reads CSARGGHSYEQYF. In DNA, the CDR3 is TGCAGTGCTAGAGGGGGACACAGCTACGAGCAGTACTTC.

The sample holds many counts of this clonotype. The chain has TRBV14 and TRBJ2-7, with D unresolved. CDR1 SGHDN and CDR2 FVKESK come from the germline V gene. The germline V and J ends were trimmed by 0 bases and 6 bases, with 9 bases remaining between them. The CDR3 runs 13 residues. The CDR3, as DNA: TGTGCCAGCAGCCAAGATCTGAGATCCGAGCAGTACGTC. Its protein product is CASSQDLRSEQYV.

This clonotype was found many times. The rearrangement joins TRBV7-9 to TRBJ2-5; 7 bases are shared with TRBD1. The CDR3 runs 15 residues. V lost 5 bases, J lost 5 bases, and 11 bases stayed unmatched. Germline-derived CDR1 and CDR2 are SEHNR and FQNEAQ (reference sequence). The CDR3 protein is CASSVPQGVEETQYF. The CDR3 coding sequence is TGTGCCAGCAGCGTACCCCAGGGGGTTGAGGAGACCCAGTACTTC.

The chain uses TRBV6-4 and TRBJ2-2; D is tentatively TRBD1 or TRBD2 (5 bases each). This CDR3 spans 14 amino acids. V was cut by 7 bases and J by 0 bases, with 9 bases left in between. Germline CDR1 MRHNA, CDR2 SNTAGT. CDR3 sequence (DNA): TGTGCCAGCATGAGGGGAGCGAACACCGGGGAGCTGTTTTTT. Its translation is CASMRGANTGELFF.

V gene TRBV28 combines with J gene TRBJ2-5, with 7 bases lining up with TRBD1. Germline V gives CDR1 MDHEN, CDR2 SYDVKM. The CDR3 is 15 residues long. Germline trimming cut 2 bases from V and 3 bases from J; bases unmatched to any gene: 6. The CDR3 DNA reads TGTGCCAGCAGTTTAGGGACAGAACTTGAAGAGACCCAGTACTTC. Its protein product is CASSLGTELEETQYF.

The V call is TRBV27, the J call TRBJ2-7, with D perhaps matching TRBD2 (6 bases). Trimming took 3 bases from V and 2 from J, leaving 14 bases between them. The CDR3 spans 15 residues. The germline CDR1 and CDR2 sequences are MNHEY and SMNVEV (reference sequence). Here the CDR3 reads CASSFNSGLTYEQYF. The CDR3 DNA reads TGTGCCAGCAGTTTTAATAGCGGCCTCACCTACGAGCAGTACTTC.

This clonotype has only a few counts. The CDR3 nucleotides are TGTGCCAGCAGCCCCCGCCTCACTAGATCCTTCCAGTACAATGAGCAGTTCTTC. It specifies CASSPRLTRSFQYNEQFF. The chain couples TRBV11-1 to TRBJ2-1; D perhaps matches TRBD2 (5 bases). Germline CDR1 is SGHAT and CDR2 is FQDESV (reference sequence). The CDR3 is 18 amino acids. The V end lost 5 bases, the J end lost 4 bases, and 24 bases lay between the germline ends.

This clonotype was recorded a few times. V is TRBV27 and J is TRBJ2-3, with TRBD1 matching over 8 bases. This CDR3 comprises 13 residues. In germline, CDR1 is MNHEY, CDR2 SMNVEV (reference sequence). J lost 2 bases, V lost 6 bases, and 1 base had no gene match. CDR3 DNA: TGTGCCAGCAGGGACAGGGTCACAGATACGCAGTATTTT. Translation: CASRDRVTDTQYF.

The CDR3 is CASSGGTVKETQYF. CDR3 nucleotides: TGTGCCAGCAGCGGCGGGACAGTCAAAGAGACCCAGTACTTC. V usage is TRBV12-3 or TRBV12-4 and J usage is TRBJ2-5; D might be TRBD1 (7 bases). The germline V and J ends were trimmed by 6 bases and 3 bases, with 14 bases remaining between them. This CDR3 has 14 residues.

This clonotype was found a few times. The gene calls are TRBV19 and TRBJ2-7; TRBD2 is a possible D gene (6 bases). The CDR3 totals 14 residues. The germline gives CDR1 LNHDA, CDR2 SQIVND (reference sequence). The V gene lost 0 bases and the J gene lost 2 bases, with 8 bases spanning the gap. CDR3 in DNA: TGTGCCAGTAGTATAGAACGGGGGACCTACGAGCAGTACTTC. This codes for CASSIERGTYEQYF.